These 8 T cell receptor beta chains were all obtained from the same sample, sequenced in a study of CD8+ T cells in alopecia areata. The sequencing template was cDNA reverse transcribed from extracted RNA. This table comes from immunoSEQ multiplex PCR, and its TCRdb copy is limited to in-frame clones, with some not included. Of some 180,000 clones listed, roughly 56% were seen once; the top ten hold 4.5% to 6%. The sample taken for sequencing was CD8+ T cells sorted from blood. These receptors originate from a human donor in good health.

Here the CDR3 reads CASSLVGLNTEAFF. The CDR3 coding sequence is TGTGCCAGCAGCTTGGTCGGTCTGAACACTGAAGCTTTCTTT. V and J are TRBV5-6 and TRBJ1-1; D is unresolved. This CDR3 has 14 amino acids. Germline V gene lookup returns CDR1 SGHDT and CDR2 YYEEEE. V shed 0 bases and J shed 0 bases, with 6 bases lying between them.

CDR3 coding DNA: TGCGCCAGCAGCCAGTTGCCCGGGGGCCCCAGGGGAGCTTTCTTT. Encoded protein: CASSQLPGGPRGAFF. The chain recombines TRBV4-1 with TRBJ1-1, with a possible D match to TRBD1 (6 bases). The CDR3 length is 15 residues. The V gene lost 3 bases and the J gene lost 10 bases, with 21 bases spanning the gap. The germline CDR1 and CDR2 sequences are MGHRA and YSYEKL.

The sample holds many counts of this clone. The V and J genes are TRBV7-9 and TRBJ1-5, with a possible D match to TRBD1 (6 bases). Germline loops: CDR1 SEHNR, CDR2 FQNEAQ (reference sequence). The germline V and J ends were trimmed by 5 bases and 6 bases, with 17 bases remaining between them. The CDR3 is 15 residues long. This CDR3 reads CASSMLQGPSQPQHF. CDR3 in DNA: TGTGCCAGCAGCATGCTACAGGGCCCAAGTCAGCCCCAGCATTTT.

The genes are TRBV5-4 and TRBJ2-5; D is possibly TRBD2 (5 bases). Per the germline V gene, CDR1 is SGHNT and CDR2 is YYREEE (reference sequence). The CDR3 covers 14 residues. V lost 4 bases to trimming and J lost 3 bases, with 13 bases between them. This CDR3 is CASSPYGREETQYF. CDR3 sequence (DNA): TGTGCCAGCAGCCCCTACGGGCGGGAAGAGACCCAGTACTTC.

This CDR3 is CASSLSDREQFF. As DNA, the CDR3 is TGTGCCAGCAGCCTGAGCGACCGCGAGCAGTTCTTC. This chain joins TRBV5-6 and TRBJ2-1; D is uncertain. Germline assignment: CDR1 SGHDT and CDR2 YYEEEE. V lost 4 bases and J 10 bases, leaving 12 bases between the germline ends. The CDR3 spans 12 residues.

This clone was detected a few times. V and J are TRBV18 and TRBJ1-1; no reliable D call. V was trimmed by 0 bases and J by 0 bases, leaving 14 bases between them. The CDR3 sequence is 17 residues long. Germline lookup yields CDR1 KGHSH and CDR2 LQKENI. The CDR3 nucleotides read TGTGCCAGCTCACCACCGGCCGCCGAGACGGTGAACACTGAAGCTTTCTTT. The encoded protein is CASSPPAAETVNTEAFF.

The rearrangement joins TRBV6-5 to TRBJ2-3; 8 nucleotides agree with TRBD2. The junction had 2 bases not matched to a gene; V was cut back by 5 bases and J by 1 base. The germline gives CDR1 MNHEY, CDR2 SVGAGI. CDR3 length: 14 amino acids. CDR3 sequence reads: CASSRGGGTDTQYF. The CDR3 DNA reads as TGTGCCAGCAGTCGGGGGGGCGGCACAGATACGCAGTATTTT.

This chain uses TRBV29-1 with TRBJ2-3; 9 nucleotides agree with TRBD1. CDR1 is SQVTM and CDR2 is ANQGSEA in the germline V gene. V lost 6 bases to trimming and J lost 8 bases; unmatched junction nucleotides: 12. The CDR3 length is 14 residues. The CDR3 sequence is CSVAGTGPPGTQYF. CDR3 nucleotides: TGCAGCGTAGCCGGGACAGGGCCTCCCGGTACGCAGTATTTT.